The 20 T cell receptor beta chains given below trace back to one sample, sequenced in a study of CXCR3-negative and CXCR3-positive naive CD8 T cells. No cognate antigen is known for these TCRs. Researchers prepared the TRB cDNA libraries using 5' RACE with UMI labels. From the 5' RACE reads, TCRdb lists one entry per CDR3 protein and no DNA. The sample totals about 140,000 distinct CDR3 sequences. Study results and limitations: Comparison of naive cells showed more hydrophobic TRB CDR3s in CXCR3-positive than in CXCR3-negative naive cells.

Sequencing used naive CXCR3+ CD8+ T cells from blood. Subset denoted: CD45RO-CCR7+CD27+CD95- naive CD8+ T cells expressing CXCR3 (TNR3+). These receptor sequences come from a human donor in good health. Some clones in this sample may be carry-over from other donors' samples.

V usage is TRBV5-5 and J usage is TRBJ2-1; the TCRdb call, TRBD1, lacks DNA for checking. The V gene's germline CDR1 is SGHKS and CDR2 YYEKEE (reference sequence). The CDR3 length is 17 residues. CDR3 protein: CASSLTQGGSSYNEQFF.

The chain couples TRBV29-1 to TRBJ2-5; TCRdb calls TRBD1, which cannot be checked without DNA. The V gene's germline CDR1 is SQVTM and CDR2 ANQGSEA. This CDR3 is 15 amino acids long. The CDR3 protein is CSVGQGARYQETQYF. Combining the CDR3 with reference TRBV29-1 and TRBJ2-5 gives the whole variable domain SAVISQKPSRDICQRGTSLTIQCQVDSQVTMMFWYRQQPGQSLTLIATANQGSEATYESGFVIDKFPISRPNLTFSTLTVSNMSPEDSSIYLCSVGQGARYQETQYFGPGTRLLVL.

The V call is TRBV6-7, the J call TRBJ1-4; TCRdb names TRBD1, which stays unverified in the absence of DNA. TRBV6-7 is an ORF for which the function is uncertain. This CDR3 is 17 amino acids long. CDR3 protein: CASSAYYRDREDEKLFF.

The chain has TRBV10-3 and TRBJ2-3; TCRdb's D gene call, TRBD2, goes unchecked for lack of DNA. Per the germline V gene, CDR1 is ENHRY and CDR2 is SYGVKD. The CDR3 is made up of 15 amino acids. CDR3 protein: CAISEGAAGTDTQYF.

The chain couples TRBV12-3 or TRBV12-4 to TRBJ2-2; TCRdb's D call of TRBD1 is untestable without DNA. The CDR3 is 16 amino acids. CDR3 region: CASSATGGIFTGELFF.

The CDR3 region is CASSVDGGLNTEAFF. The chain couples TRBV9 to TRBJ1-1; TCRdb designates TRBD1, a call that cannot be tested without DNA. The CDR3 totals 15 residues. CDR1 is SGDLS, CDR2 YYNGEE, per germline.

The chain is built from TRBV2 and TRBJ2-1. The CDR3 sequence is 12 residues long. Looked up from germline, CDR1 is SNHLY and CDR2 is FYNNEI. The CDR3 region is CASTPSYNEQFF.

This chain connects TRBV7-9 to TRBJ2-2. The germline V gene encodes CDR1 SEHNR and CDR2 FQNEAQ (reference sequence). The CDR3 contains 11 residues. CDR3 region: CASRITGELFF.

The V call is TRBV9, the J call TRBJ2-7. The CDR3 loop spans 16 amino acids. Per the germline V gene, CDR1 is SGDLS and CDR2 is YYNGEE. This CDR3 reads CASSPQSWTVAYEQYF. Based on the CDR3 plus reference TRBV9 and TRBJ2-7, the full variable domain is DSGVTQTPKHLITATGQRVTLRCSPRSGDLSVYWYQQSLDQGLQFLIQYYNGEERAKGNILERFSAQQFPDLHSELNLSSLELGDSALYFCASSPQSWTVAYEQYFGPGTRLTVT.

J is TRBJ2-7 and V is TRBV7-2. The germline gives CDR1 SGHTA, CDR2 FQGNSA. This CDR3 comprises 14 residues. This chain's CDR3 is CASSLVGSSYEQYF.

The V gene is TRBV7-9, the J gene TRBJ1-2; TCRdb designates TRBD1, a call that cannot be tested without DNA. The CDR3 spans 15 residues. Per the germline V gene, CDR1 is SEHNR and CDR2 is FQNEAQ (reference sequence). Here the CDR3 reads CASSSSNTAGYGYTF. The full variable domain, rest sourced from reference TRBV7-9 and TRBJ1-2, is DTGVSQNPRHKITKRGQNVTFRCDPISEHNRLYWYRQTLGQGPEFLTYFQNEAQLEKSRLLSDRFSAERPKGSFSTLEIQRTEQGDSAMYLCASSSSNTAGYGYTFGSGTRLTVV.

The chain links TRBV20-1 to TRBJ2-1. The germline CDR1 and CDR2 sequences are DFQATT and SNEGSKA (reference sequence). The CDR3 covers 13 residues. CDR3 sequence reads: CSASGSSYNEQFF.

The chain couples TRBV7-6 to TRBJ2-7; TCRdb proposes TRBD1, but this gene call is untestable without DNA. This CDR3 region has 13 residues. From germline, CDR1 is SGHVS and CDR2 FNYEAQ. The CDR3 sequence is CASSKGHFEEQYF.

The chain carries TRBV4-3 and TRBJ1-5; TCRdb's D call of TRBD1 is untestable without DNA. The germline V gene encodes CDR1 LGHNA and CDR2 YSLEER. CDR3 length: 15 residues. This CDR3 is CASSPGGYGNQPQHF.

The V gene is TRBV29-1, the J gene TRBJ2-2; TCRdb calls TRBD1, which cannot be checked without DNA. This CDR3 is 18 amino acids long. Per the germline V gene, CDR1 is SQVTM and CDR2 is ANQGSEA. CDR3 in amino acids: CSPREGTGGLGDAGELFF.

The V gene is TRBV12-3 or TRBV12-4, the J gene TRBJ2-2. The CDR3 contains 13 residues. The CDR3 loop is CASSLSNTGELFF.

The genes are TRBV7-9 and TRBJ2-1. The CDR3 has 15 residues. Germline assignment: CDR1 SEHNR and CDR2 FQNEAQ (reference sequence). The CDR3 loop reads CASSYRTETYNEQFF.

CDR3 region: CASSYTGGGSVYEQYF. The chain links TRBV6-5 to TRBJ2-7; TCRdb reports TRBD2, a call that lacks DNA to check it against. Germline V gene lookup returns CDR1 MNHEY and CDR2 SVGAGI. The CDR3 contains 16 residues.

The chain uses TRBV5-1 and TRBJ1-1; there is no DNA to check the TCRdb D call of TRBD1. Germline V gene sequence: CDR1 SGHRS, CDR2 YFSETQ. There are 13 residues in the CDR3. CDR3 sequence reads: CASSWTGGAEAFF.

The chain joins TRBV7-7 to TRBJ2-3; TCRdb designates TRBD2, a call that cannot be tested without DNA. This CDR3 has 15 amino acids. Germline CDR1 reads SSHAT; CDR2 reads FNYEAQ (reference sequence). The CDR3: CASTEGGSSTDTQYF.